This is a list of T cell receptor beta chains from one sample in a study of beta chain features in type 1 diabetes. TCRdb's table, derived via immunoSEQ multiplex PCR, lists solely in-frame clones and lacks some. This table has a few hundred thousand clones, less than 20% appearing once. Sequenced sample: naive CD4+ T cells from blood. All receptors come from a woman in her late teens or twenties in good health. Both conserved end residues are part of each CDR3. A D gene is named only where the DNA matches it firmly. Some rows have no size entry. The others give once, few or many, or a class for an expanded clone.

J gene	V gene	D gene	clone size	CDR3 protein	CDR3 DNA
TRBJ2-1	TRBV4-3	TRBD2	.	CASSQESLLANEQFF	TGCGCCAGCAGCCAAGAGTCTCTACTAGCGAATGAGCAGTTCTTC
TRBJ2-1	TRBV5-4	TRBD2	.	CASSFGAGANNEQFF	TGTGCCAGCAGCTTTGGAGCGGGGGCCAACAATGAGCAGTTCTTC
TRBJ2-2	TRBV4-3	TRBD2	.	CASSQLASGANTGELFF	TGCGCCAGCAGCCAATTGGCTAGCGGGGCCAACACCGGGGAGCTGTTTTTT
TRBJ2-7	TRBV30	TRBD1	.	CAWRGTGVGYEQYF	TGTGCCTGGAGAGGGACAGGGGTGGGCTACGAGCAGTACTTC
TRBJ1-1	TRBV18	.	.	CASSPPGQTNTEAFF	TGTGCCAGCTCACCACCAGGACAGACGAACACTGAAGCTTTCTTT
TRBJ1-2	TRBV4-2	.	.	CASSQETEANYGYTF	TGTGCCAGCAGCCAAGAGACAGAAGCTAACTATGGCTACACCTTC
TRBJ2-7	TRBV6-5	.	few	CASSPTVSYEQYF	TGTGCCAGCAGTCCCACGGTATCCTACGAGCAGTACTTC
TRBJ2-7	TRBV10-3	.	.	CAIRPQGGDEQYF	TGTGCCATACGCCCGCAGGGTGGAGACGAGCAGTACTTC
TRBJ2-3	TRBV7-2	.	.	CASSIRRADTQYF	TGTGCCAGCAGCATAAGGAGGGCAGATACGCAGTATTTT
TRBJ2-1	TRBV27	.	few	CASSGQGHDEQFF	TGTGCCAGCAGTGGGCAGGGCCACGATGAGCAGTTCTTC
TRBJ1-2	TRBV30	TRBD1	few	CAWSLTGTNYGYTF	TGTGCCTGGAGTTTGACAGGGACTAACTATGGCTACACCTTC
TRBJ1-1	TRBV30	.	few	CAWSQEGYTEAFF	TGTGCCTGGAGTCAGGAGGGGTACACTGAAGCTTTCTTT
TRBJ2-3	TRBV5-1	TRBD2	.	CASSSTSGGTSTDTQYF	TGCGCCAGCAGCTCGACTAGCGGGGGTACAAGCACAGATACGCAGTATTTT
TRBJ1-6	TRBV30	.	.	CAWRPSGISPLHF	TGTGCCTGGAGGCCATCAGGAATTTCACCCCTCCACTTT
TRBJ1-1	TRBV29-1	.	few	CSVAEGVRVEAFF	TGCAGCGTTGCAGAGGGCGTCAGGGTAGAAGCTTTCTTT
TRBJ2-5	TRBV18	.	few	CASSQLSQETQYF	TGTGCCAGCTCACAGCTATCTCAAGAGACCCAGTACTTC
TRBJ2-7	TRBV7-3	TRBD2	.	CASSFVAGDEKQYF	TGTGCCAGCAGCTTTGTAGCGGGGGATGAAAAGCAGTACTTC
TRBJ1-2	TRBV4-2	.	.	CASSQDHRRGYGYTF	TGTGCCAGCAGCCAAGATCACCGCCGCGGGTATGGCTACACCTTC
TRBJ1-2	TRBV27	TRBD1	.	CASSPRTGMGGYTF	TGTGCCAGCAGTCCCCGGACAGGAATGGGGGGCTACACCTTC
TRBJ1-4	TRBV7-9	TRBD1	.	CASSSGQGLDNEKLFF	TGTGCCAGCAGCTCCGGACAGGGCTTGGATAATGAAAAACTGTTTTTT
TRBJ2-3	TRBV21-1	.	.	CASSLRQGADTQYF	TGTGCCAGCAGTCTTAGACAGGGGGCAGATACGCAGTATTTT
TRBJ1-4	TRBV5-5	.	few	CASSPEGLGATNEKLFF	TGTGCCAGCAGCCCCGAAGGCCTGGGAGCAACTAATGAAAAACTGTTTTTT
TRBJ2-7	TRBV18	TRBD2	.	CASSPPGGSGVRSYEQYF	TGTGCCAGCTCACCACCAGGTGGTAGCGGGGTCCGCTCCTACGAGCAGTACTTC
TRBJ2-1	TRBV4-1	TRBD2	few	CASSQGGTSGRYNEQFF	TGCGCCAGCAGCCAAGGGGGGACTAGCGGGCGCTACAATGAGCAGTTCTTC
TRBJ2-5	TRBV18	TRBD2	.	CASSPRLAGEETQYF	TGTGCCAGCTCACCTCGACTAGCGGGGGAAGAGACCCAGTACTTC
TRBJ1-2	TRBV7-2	.	.	CASREGLLIGYTF	TGTGCCAGCAGGGAAGGACTCTTGATCGGCTACACCTTC
TRBJ2-7	TRBV30	TRBD2	.	CASPLTSGGPTGRYEQYF	TGTGCCTCCCCCCTGACTAGCGGGGGGCCCACGGGCCGTTACGAGCAGTACTTC
TRBJ1-1	TRBV20-1	.	.	CSAGGPTVAFF	TGCAGTGCTGGGGGCCCGACGGTAGCTTTCTTT
TRBJ1-1	TRBV7-9	.	few	CASSLGRQMNTEAFF	TGTGCCAGCAGCTTAGGGAGGCAGATGAACACTGAAGCTTTCTTT
TRBJ2-1	TRBV5-1	TRBD2	.	CASSLAGGNEQFF	TGCGCCAGCAGCTTAGCGGGGGGCAATGAGCAGTTCTTC
TRBJ2-5	TRBV11-2	.	.	CASASRNKGAGETQYF	TGTGCCAGCGCCTCCAGAAATAAGGGCGCGGGAGAGACCCAGTACTTC
TRBJ1-6	TRBV9	.	.	CASSVSGDWSNSPLHF	TGTGCCAGCAGCGTCTCCGGGGATTGGTCTAATTCACCCCTCCACTTT
TRBJ1-1	TRBV2	TRBD1	few	CASSAGTGDTEAFF	TGTGCCAGCAGTGCCGGGACAGGGGACACTGAAGCTTTCTTT
TRBJ2-5	TRBV9	TRBD2	.	CASSVATSGGQETQYF	TGTGCCAGCAGCGTAGCGACTAGCGGGGGACAAGAGACCCAGTACTTC
TRBJ1-1	TRBV19	TRBD1	once	CASNSRDRGSEAFF	TGTGCCAGTAATTCCCGGGACAGGGGCTCTGAAGCTTTCTTT
TRBJ2-1	TRBV19	TRBD2	.	CASGTSGGFDNEQFF	TGTGCCAGCGGGACTAGCGGGGGCTTCGACAATGAGCAGTTCTTC
TRBJ1-3	TRBV4-1	TRBD1	few	CASSQIVRQGRTGNTIYF	TGCGCCAGCAGCCAAATTGTTCGACAGGGAAGAACTGGAAACACCATATATTTT
TRBJ1-6	TRBV9	TRBD1	.	CASSASDRASYNSPLHF	TGTGCCAGCAGCGCGTCCGACAGGGCCTCCTATAATTCACCCCTCCACTTT
TRBJ2-6	TRBV6-5	.	few	CASREHSAGANVLTF	TGTGCCAGCAGGGAACATAGCGCTGGGGCCAACGTCCTGACTTTC
TRBJ2-7	TRBV11-2	TRBD1	.	CASSLGTGAQIAAYF	TGTGCCAGCAGCTTAGGGACAGGGGCCCAGATTGCGGCGTACTTC
TRBJ1-3	TRBV29-1	.	.	CSVVTGQPGNTIYF	TGCAGCGTTGTAACAGGGCAACCTGGAAACACCATATATTTT
TRBJ1-5	TRBV30	.	.	CAWSDAPRPSGNQPQHF	TGTGCCTGGAGCGACGCCCCCCGCCCTAGTGGCAATCAGCCCCAGCATTTT
TRBJ2-7	TRBV5-1	TRBD2	.	CASSGGGGDEQYF	TGCGCCAGCAGCGGCGGCGGGGGGGACGAGCAGTACTTC
TRBJ1-1	TRBV30	TRBD1	.	CAGRTGSAEAFF	TGTGCCGGAAGGACAGGGTCCGCTGAAGCTTTCTTT